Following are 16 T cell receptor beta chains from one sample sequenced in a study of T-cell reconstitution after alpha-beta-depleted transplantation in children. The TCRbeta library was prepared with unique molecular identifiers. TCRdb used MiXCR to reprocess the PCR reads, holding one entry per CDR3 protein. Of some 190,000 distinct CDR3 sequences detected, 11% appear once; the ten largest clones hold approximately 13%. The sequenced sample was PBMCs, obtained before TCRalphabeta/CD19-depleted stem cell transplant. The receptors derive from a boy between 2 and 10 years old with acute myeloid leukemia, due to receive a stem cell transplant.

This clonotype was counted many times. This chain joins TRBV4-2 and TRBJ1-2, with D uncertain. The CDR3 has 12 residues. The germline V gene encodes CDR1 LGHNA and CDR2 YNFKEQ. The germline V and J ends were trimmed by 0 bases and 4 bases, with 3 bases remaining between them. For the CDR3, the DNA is TGTGCCAGCAGCCAAGATGTCTATGGCTACACCTTC. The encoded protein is CASSQDVYGYTF.

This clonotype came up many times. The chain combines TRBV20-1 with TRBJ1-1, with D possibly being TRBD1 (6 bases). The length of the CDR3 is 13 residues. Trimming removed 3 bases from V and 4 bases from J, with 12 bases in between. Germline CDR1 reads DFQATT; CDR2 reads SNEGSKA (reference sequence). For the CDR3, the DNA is TGCAGTGCTAGGGCAGGGGTTCGCACTGAAGCTTTCTTT. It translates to CSARAGVRTEAFF.

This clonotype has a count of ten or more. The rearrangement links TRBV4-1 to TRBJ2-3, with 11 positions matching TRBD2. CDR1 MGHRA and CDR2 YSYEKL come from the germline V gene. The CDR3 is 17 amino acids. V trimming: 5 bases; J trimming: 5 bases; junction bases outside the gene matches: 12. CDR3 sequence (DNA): TGCGCCAGCAGCGCGCCCATAGCGGGAGGGCCAGTAGATACGCAGTATTTT. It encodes CASSAPIAGGPVDTQYF.

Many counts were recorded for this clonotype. The CDR3 sequence is CASFDGLNTEAFF. For the CDR3, the DNA is TGTGCCAGCTTTGACGGCTTGAACACTGAAGCTTTCTTT. The chain recombines TRBV11-2 with TRBJ1-1; D is unclear. Germline CDR1 reads SGHAT; CDR2 reads FQNNGV. Between the trimmed V and J ends, which lost 8 bases and 0 bases, there was a span of 10 bases. The CDR3 length is 13 residues.

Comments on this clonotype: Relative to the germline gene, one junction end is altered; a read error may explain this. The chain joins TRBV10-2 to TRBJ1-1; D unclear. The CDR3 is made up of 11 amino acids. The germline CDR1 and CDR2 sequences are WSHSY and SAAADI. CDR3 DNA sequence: TGCTCCAGCTCGTCAGGCACTGAAGCTTTCTTT. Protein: CSSSSGTEAFF.

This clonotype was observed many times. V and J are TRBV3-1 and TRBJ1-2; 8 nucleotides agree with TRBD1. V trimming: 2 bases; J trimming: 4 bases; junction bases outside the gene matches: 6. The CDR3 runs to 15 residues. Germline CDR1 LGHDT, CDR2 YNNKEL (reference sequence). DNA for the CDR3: TGTGCCAGCAGCCAATCCGGACAGGGTGGCTATGGCTACACCTTC. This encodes CASSQSGQGGYGYTF.

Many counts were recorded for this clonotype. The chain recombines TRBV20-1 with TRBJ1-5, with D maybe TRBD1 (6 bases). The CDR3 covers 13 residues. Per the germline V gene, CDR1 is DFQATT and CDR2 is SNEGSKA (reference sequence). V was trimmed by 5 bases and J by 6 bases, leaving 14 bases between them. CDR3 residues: CSALEQGGQPQHF. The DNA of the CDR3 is TGCAGTGCTCTAGAACAGGGTGGTCAGCCCCAGCATTTT.

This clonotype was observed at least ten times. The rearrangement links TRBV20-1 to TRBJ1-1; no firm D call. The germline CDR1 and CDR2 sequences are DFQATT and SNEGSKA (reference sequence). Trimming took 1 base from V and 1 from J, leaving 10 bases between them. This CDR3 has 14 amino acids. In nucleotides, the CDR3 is TGCAGTGCTAGAGGGACTCCGGGGAACACTGAAGCTTTCTTT. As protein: CSARGTPGNTEAFF.

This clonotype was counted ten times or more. The CDR3 here is CASSSPYEQYF. CDR3 in DNA: TGTGCCAGCAGCTCGCCCTACGAGCAGTACTTC. The rearrangement uses TRBV5-5 and TRBJ2-7; no reliable D call. Germline-derived CDR1 and CDR2 are SGHKS and YYEKEE (reference sequence). The CDR3 length is 11 residues. V shed 3 bases and J shed 2 bases, with 3 bases lying between them.

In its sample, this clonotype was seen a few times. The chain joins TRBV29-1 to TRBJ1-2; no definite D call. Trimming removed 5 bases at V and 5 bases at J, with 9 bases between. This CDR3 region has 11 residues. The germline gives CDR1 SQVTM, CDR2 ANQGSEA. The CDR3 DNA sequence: TGCAGCGTTTCCTGGGAATATGGCTACACCTTC. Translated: CSVSWEYGYTF. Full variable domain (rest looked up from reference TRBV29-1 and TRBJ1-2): SAVISQKPSRDICQRGTSLTIQCQVDSQVTMMFWYRQQPGQSLTLIATANQGSEATYESGFVIDKFPISRPNLTFSTLTVSNMSPEDSSIYLCSVSWEYGYTFGSGTRLTVV.

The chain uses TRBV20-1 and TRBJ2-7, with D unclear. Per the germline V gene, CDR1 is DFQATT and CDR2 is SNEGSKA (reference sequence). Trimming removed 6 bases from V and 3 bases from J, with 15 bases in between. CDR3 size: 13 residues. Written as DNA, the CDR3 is TGCAGTGCCTTTAACGGGCCTGACTACGAGCAGTACTTC. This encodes CSAFNGPDYEQYF.

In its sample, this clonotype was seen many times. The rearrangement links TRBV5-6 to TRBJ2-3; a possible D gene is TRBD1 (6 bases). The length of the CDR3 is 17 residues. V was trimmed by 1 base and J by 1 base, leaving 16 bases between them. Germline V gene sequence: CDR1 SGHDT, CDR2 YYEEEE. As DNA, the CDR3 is TGTGCCAGCAGCTTGCTCCCAGGGGCCTCCGGCACAGATACGCAGTATTTT. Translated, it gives CASSLLPGASGTDTQYF.

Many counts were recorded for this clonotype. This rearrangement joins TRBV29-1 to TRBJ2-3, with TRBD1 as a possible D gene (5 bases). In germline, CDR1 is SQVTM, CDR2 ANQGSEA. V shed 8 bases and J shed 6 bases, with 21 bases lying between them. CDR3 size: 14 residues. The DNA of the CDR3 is TGCAGCCCCCGAATGACAGACCGTTGGGATACGCAGTATTTT. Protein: CSPRMTDRWDTQYF.

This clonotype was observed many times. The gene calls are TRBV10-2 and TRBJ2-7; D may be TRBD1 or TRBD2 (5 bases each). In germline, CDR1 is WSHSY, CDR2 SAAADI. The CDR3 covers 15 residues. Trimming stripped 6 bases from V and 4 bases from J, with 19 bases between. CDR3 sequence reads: CASRDGPGAAYEQYF. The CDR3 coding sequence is TGCGCCAGCAGGGATGGGCCCGGGGCGGCTTACGAGCAGTACTTC.

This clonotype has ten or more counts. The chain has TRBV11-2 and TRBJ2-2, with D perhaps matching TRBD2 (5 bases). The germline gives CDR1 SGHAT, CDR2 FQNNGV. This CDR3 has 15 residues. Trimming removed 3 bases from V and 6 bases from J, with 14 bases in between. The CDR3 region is CASSFPGTAPGELFF. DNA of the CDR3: TGTGCCAGCAGCTTCCCGGGAACAGCCCCCGGGGAGCTGTTTTTT.

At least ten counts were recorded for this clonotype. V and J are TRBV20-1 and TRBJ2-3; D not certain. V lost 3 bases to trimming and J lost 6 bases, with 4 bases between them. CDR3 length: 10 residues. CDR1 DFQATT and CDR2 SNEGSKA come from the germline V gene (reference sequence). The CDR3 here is CSASQDTQYF. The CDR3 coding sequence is TGCAGTGCTAGTCAGGATACGCAGTATTTT.